This T cell receptor beta chain is from a study of OX40 agonist ivuxolimab in advanced cancers. Trimming removed 7 bases from V and 5 bases from J, with 25 bases in between. Looked up from germline, CDR1 is SGHRS and CDR2 is YFSETQ. The CDR3 length is 16 residues. The table came from immunoSEQ multiplex PCR; TCRdb's copy has only in-frame clones and leaves some out. The repertoire holds 50,000 to 65,000 clones, with approximately 86% as singletons. This TCR was sampled from an adult with an advanced solid tumor such as melanoma, head and neck, liver or kidney cancer. The sequencing used CD4+ or CD8+ T cells sorted from blood, collected in a trial of the OX40 agonist ivuxolimab. The rearrangement links TRBV5-1 to TRBJ2-7; weak D call: TRBD2 (5 bases). In DNA form, the CDR3 reads TGCGCCAGCTCTCAAAAGAGGGCAGTACTACCCCACGAGCAGTACTTC. Protein: CASSQKRAVLPHEQYF.